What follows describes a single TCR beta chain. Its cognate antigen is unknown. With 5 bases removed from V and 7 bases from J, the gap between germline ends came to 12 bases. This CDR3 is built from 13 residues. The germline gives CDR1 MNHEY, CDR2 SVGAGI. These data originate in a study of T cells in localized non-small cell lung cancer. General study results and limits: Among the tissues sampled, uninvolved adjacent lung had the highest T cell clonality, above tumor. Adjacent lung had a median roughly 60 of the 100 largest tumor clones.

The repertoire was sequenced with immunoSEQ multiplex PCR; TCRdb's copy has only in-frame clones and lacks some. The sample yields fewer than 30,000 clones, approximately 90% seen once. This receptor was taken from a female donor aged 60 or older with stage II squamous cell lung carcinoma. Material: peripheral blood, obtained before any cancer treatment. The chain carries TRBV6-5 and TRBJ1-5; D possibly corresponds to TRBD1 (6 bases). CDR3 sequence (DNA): TGTGCCAGCAGTACCCTCACAGGGCAGCCCCAGCATTTT. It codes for CASSTLTGQPQHF.